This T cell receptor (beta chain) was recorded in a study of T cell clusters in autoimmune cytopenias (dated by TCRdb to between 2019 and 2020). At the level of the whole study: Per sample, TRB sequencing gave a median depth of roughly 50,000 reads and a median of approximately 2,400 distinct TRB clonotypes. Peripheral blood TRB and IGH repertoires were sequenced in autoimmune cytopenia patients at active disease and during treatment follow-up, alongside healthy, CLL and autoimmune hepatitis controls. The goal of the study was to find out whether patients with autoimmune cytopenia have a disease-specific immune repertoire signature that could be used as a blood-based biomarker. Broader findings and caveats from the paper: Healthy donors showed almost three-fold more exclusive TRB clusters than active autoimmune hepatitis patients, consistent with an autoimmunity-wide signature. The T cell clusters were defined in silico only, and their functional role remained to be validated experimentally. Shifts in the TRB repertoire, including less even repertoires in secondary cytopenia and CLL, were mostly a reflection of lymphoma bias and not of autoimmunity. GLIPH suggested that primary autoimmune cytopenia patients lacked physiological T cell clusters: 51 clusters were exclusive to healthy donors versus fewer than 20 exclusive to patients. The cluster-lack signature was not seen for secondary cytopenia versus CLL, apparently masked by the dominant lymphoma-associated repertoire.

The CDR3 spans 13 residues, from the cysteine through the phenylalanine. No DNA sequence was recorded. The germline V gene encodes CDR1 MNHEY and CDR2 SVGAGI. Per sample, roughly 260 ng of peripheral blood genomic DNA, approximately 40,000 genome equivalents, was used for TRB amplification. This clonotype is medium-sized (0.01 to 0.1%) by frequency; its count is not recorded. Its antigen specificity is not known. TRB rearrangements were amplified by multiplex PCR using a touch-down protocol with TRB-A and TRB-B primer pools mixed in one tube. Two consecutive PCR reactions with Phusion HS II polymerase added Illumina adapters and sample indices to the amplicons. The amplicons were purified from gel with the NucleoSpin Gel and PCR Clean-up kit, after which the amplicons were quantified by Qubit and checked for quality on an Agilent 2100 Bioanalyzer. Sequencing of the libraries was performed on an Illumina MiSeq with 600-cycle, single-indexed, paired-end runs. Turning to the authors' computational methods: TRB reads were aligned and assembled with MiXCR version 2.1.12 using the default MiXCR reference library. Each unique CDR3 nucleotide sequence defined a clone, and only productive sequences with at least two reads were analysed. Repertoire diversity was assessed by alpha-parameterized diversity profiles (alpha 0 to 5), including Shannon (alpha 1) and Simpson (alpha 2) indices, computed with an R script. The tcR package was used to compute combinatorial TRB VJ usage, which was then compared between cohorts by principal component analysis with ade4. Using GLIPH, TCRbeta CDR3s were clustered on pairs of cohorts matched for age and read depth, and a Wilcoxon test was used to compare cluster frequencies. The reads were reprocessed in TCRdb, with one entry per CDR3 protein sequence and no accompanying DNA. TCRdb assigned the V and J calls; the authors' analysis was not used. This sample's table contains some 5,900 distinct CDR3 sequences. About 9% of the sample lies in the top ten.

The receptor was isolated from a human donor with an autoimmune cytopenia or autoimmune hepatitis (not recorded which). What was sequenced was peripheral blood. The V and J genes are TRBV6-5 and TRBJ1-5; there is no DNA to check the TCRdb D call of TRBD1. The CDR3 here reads CASRRGFNQPQHF.